The 5 T cell receptor beta chains in this list originate from one sample, sequenced in a study of T cell responses to AZD1222 COVID-19 vaccine. The table came from immunoSEQ multiplex PCR; TCRdb's copy has only in-frame clones and leaves some out. The sample lists over 120,000 clones, about 92% occurring once. The sequenced sample was peripheral blood, obtained after recovery from COVID-19. These receptors all come from an adult who had recovered from COVID-19.

The CDR3 DNA sequence: TGTGCCAGCAGCACGTTACAGGGCTCCACGACCTACGAGCAGTACTTC. As protein: CASSTLQGSTTYEQYF. This chain connects TRBV5-5 to TRBJ2-7, with D possibly TRBD1 on 6 matching bases. CDR1 and CDR2 from the germline V gene are SGHKS and YYEKEE (reference sequence). This CDR3 comprises 16 residues. V lost 4 bases and J 2 bases, leaving 19 bases between the germline ends.

The J gene is TRBJ1-6, the V gene TRBV9; D ambiguous. The CDR3 is made up of 14 amino acids. Per the germline V gene, CDR1 is SGDLS and CDR2 is YYNGEE. Trimming took off 0 bases at V and 10 bases at J, with 11 bases between the two ends. CDR3 in DNA: TGTGCCAGCAGCGTAGCCCAGACGGGATCACCCCTCCACTTT. This translates into CASSVAQTGSPLHF.

This clone is a singleton in its sample. V is TRBV3-1 (or the pseudogene TRBV3-2) and J is TRBJ2-3; TRBD2 might be the D (5 bases). The CDR3 spans 15 residues. Trimming shortened V by 5 bases and J by 0 bases, and 12 bases separated the two germline ends. Germline lookup yields CDR1 LGHDT and CDR2 YNNKEL (reference sequence). The CDR3 coding sequence is TGTGCCAGCAGCTCTATAGCGTCTAGCACAGATACGCAGTATTTT. Translation gives CASSSIASSTDTQYF.

The chain joins TRBV28 to TRBJ2-5; 7 bases are shared with TRBD2. The V gene end was trimmed by 8 bases and the J gene end by 2 bases; junction bases not matched to a gene: 8. This CDR3 spans 14 amino acids. Germline assignment: CDR1 MDHEN and CDR2 SYDVKM. The CDR3, as DNA: TGTGCCAGCGGAGCAGCGGGATGGCAAGAGACCCAGTACTTC. It translates to CASGAAGWQETQYF.

The gene calls are TRBV9 and TRBJ1-3; 7 bases match TRBD1. Germline CDR1 reads SGDLS; CDR2 reads YYNGEE. V was clipped by 4 bases and J by 2 bases; unmatched bases: 6. This CDR3 has 15 residues. This chain's CDR3 is CASSRGQGAGNTIYF. DNA for the CDR3: TGTGCCAGCAGCCGGGGGCAGGGGGCTGGAAACACCATATATTTT.